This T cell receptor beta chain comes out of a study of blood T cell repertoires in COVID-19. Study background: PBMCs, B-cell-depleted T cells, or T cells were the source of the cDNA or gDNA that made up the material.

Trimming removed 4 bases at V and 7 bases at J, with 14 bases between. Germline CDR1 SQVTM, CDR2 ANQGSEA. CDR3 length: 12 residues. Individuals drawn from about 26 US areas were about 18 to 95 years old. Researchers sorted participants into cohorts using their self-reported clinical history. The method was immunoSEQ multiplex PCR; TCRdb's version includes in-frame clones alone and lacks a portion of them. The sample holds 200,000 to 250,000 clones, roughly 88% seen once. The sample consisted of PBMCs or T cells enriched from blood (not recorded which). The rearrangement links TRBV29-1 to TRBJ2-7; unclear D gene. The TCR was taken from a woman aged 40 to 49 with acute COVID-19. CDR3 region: CSVVTHLGEQYF. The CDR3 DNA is TGCAGCGTTGTAACCCACCTCGGGGAGCAGTACTTC.